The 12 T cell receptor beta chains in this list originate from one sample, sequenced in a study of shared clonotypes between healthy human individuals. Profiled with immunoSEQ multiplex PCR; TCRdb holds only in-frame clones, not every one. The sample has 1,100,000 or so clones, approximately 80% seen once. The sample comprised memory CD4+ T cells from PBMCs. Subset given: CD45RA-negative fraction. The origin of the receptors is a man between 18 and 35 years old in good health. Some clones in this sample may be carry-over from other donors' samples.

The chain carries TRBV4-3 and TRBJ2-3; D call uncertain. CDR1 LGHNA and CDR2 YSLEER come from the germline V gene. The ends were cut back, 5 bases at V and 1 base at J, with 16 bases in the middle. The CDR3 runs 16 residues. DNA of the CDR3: TGCGCCAGCAGCTCCCAGGCCATTTCAGGCACAGATACGCAGTATTTT. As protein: CASSSQAISGTDTQYF.

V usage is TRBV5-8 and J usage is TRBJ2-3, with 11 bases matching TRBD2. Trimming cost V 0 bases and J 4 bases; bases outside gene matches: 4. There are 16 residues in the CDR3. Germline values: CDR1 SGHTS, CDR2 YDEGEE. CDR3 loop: CASSLGLAGQADTQYF. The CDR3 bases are TGTGCCAGCAGCTTGGGACTAGCGGGACAGGCAGATACGCAGTATTTT.

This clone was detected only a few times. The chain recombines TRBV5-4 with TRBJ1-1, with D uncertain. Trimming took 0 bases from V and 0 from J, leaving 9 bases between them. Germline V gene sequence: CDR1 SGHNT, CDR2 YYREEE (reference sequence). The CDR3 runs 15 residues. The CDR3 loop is CASSLAGMMNTEAFF. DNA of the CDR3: TGTGCCAGCAGCTTGGCCGGGATGATGAACACTGAAGCTTTCTTT.

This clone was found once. CDR3 in amino acids: CASSQPTSGAIYEQYF. CDR3 sequence (DNA): TGTGCCAGCTCACAACCTACTAGCGGGGCAATCTACGAGCAGTACTTC. The rearrangement uses TRBV18 and TRBJ2-7; 10 bases align to TRBD2. This CDR3 contains 16 residues. Per germline, CDR1 KGHSH and CDR2 LQKENI. The junction had 9 bases not matched to a gene; V was cut back by 4 bases and J by 3 bases.

The CDR3 sequence is CARLSGRCYEQYF. The CDR3 nucleotides read TGTGCCAGGTTGAGCGGGCGCTGCTACGAGCAGTACTTC. The V and J genes are TRBV19 and TRBJ2-7; D is perhaps TRBD2 (6 bases). V was trimmed by 9 bases and J by 3 bases, leaving 15 bases between them. The CDR3 is 13 amino acids. Germline CDR1 is LNHDA and CDR2 is SQIVND (reference sequence).

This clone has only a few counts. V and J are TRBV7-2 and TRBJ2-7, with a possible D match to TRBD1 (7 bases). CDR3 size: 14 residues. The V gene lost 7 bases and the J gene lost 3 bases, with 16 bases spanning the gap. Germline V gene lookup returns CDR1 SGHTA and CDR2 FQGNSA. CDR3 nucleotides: TGTGCCAGCACGCCTTTCCAGGGGGGCTACGAGCAGTACTTC. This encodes CASTPFQGGYEQYF.

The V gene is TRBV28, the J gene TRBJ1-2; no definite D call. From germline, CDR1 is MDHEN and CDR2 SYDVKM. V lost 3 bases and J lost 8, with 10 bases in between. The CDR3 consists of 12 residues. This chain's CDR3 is CASSFRVRGYTF. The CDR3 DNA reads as TGTGCCAGCAGTTTTAGGGTTAGGGGCTACACCTTC.

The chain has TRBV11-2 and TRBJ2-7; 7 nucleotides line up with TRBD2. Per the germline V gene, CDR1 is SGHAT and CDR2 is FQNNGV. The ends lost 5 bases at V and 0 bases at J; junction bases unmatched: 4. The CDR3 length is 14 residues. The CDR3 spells CASSPGLVSYEQYF. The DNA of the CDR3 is TGTGCCAGCAGCCCCGGACTAGTCTCCTACGAGCAGTACTTC.

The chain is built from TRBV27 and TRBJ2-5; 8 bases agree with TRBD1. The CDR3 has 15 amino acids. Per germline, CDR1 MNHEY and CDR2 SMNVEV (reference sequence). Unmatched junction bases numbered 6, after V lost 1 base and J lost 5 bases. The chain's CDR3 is CASSLYGTGEETQYF. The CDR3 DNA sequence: TGTGCCAGCAGTTTATATGGGACAGGTGAGGAGACCCAGTACTTC.

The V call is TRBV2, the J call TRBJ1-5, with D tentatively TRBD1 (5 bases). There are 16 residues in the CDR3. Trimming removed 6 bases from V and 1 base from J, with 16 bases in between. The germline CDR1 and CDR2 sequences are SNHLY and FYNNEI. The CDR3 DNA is TGTGCCAGCAGCGGGACCGGGGTGGTGAGCAATCAGCCCCAGCATTTT. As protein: CASSGTGVVSNQPQHF.

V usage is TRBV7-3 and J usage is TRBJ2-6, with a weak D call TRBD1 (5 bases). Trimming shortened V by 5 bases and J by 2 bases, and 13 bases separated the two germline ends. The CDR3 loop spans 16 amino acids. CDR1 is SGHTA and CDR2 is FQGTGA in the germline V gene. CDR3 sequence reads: CASSRAWGTGANVLTF. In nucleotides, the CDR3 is TGTGCCAGCAGCCGAGCGTGGGGCACTGGGGCCAACGTCCTGACTTTC.

CDR3 loop: CASRVSGSYEQYF. CDR3 in DNA: TGTGCCAGCAGGGTTAGCGGATCTTACGAGCAGTACTTC. V gene TRBV28 combines with J gene TRBJ2-7, with D maybe TRBD2 (6 bases). CDR1 MDHEN and CDR2 SYDVKM come from the germline V gene. The CDR3 length is 13 residues. The V end lost 6 bases, the J end lost 4 bases, and 13 bases lay between the germline ends.